Following are 23 T cell receptor beta chains from one sample sequenced in a study of blood T cell repertoires in COVID-19. Repertoires were generated with immunoSEQ multiplex PCR, while TCRdb's copy carries only in-frame clones and drops some. The repertoire consists of 65,000 to 85,000 clones, with approximately 87% occurring once and the leading ten covering 3.5% to 5.5%. The sequencing sample was made of peripheral blood. Receptors were obtained from a man aged 45-65 years with active COVID-19.

The genes are TRBV29-1 and TRBJ1-6; possibly TRBD1 for D (6 bases). Per the germline V gene, CDR1 is SQVTM and CDR2 is ANQGSEA. The CDR3 is made up of 13 amino acids. V was clipped by 7 bases and J by 7 bases, with 14 bases between them. The chain's CDR3 is CSASRGENSPLHF. The CDR3 DNA sequence: TGCAGCGCAAGCAGGGGCGAGAATTCACCCCTCCACTTT.

The chain has TRBV18 and TRBJ2-5; the match to TRBD2 covers 16 bases. This CDR3 has 19 amino acids. Germline CDR1 and CDR2: KGHSH and LQKENI. The trim removed 0 bases at V and 4 bases at J, leaving 8 bases unmatched. The CDR3 sequence is CASSPPGLAGGRLAETQYF. The CDR3 DNA sequence: TGTGCCAGCTCACCACCGGGACTAGCGGGAGGGCGCTTGGCAGAGACCCAGTACTTC.

J is TRBJ1-4 and V is TRBV6-2 or TRBV6-3; no reliable D call. The V gene's germline CDR1 is MNHEY and CDR2 SVGEGT. V lost 4 bases and J 5 bases, leaving 11 bases between the germline ends. This CDR3 has 14 residues. The CDR3 coding sequence is TGTGCCAGCAGTTCTAGCCGAATAAATGAAAAACTGTTTTTT. Protein: CASSSSRINEKLFF.

This clone appeared a single time. The chain has TRBV29-1 and TRBJ1-1, with 8 nucleotides matching TRBD1. Germline CDR1 SQVTM, CDR2 ANQGSEA. This CDR3 comprises 12 residues. The V segment lost 7 bases and the J segment 5 bases; nucleotides outside the gene matches: 6. The CDR3 spells CSAGQGWTEAFF. The CDR3 DNA follows: TGCAGCGCTGGACAGGGATGGACTGAAGCTTTCTTT.

The chain has TRBV9 and TRBJ1-5; 8 bases map to TRBD1. Germline assignment: CDR1 SGDLS and CDR2 YYNGEE. With 3 bases clipped from V and 3 bases from J, the junction kept 5 bases outside the gene matches. There are 15 residues in the CDR3. CDR3 bases: TGTGCCAGCAGCGCCGGACAGGGCTCCAATCAGCCCCAGCATTTT. Its protein product is CASSAGQGSNQPQHF.

V is TRBV13 and J is TRBJ2-4; TRBD1 aligns across 7 bases. Germline values: CDR1 PRHDT, CDR2 FYEKMQ (reference sequence). The V segment lost 5 bases and the J segment 0 bases; nucleotides outside the gene matches: 7. This CDR3 has 16 residues. The CDR3: CASSMGQPLAKNIQYF. The CDR3 coding sequence is TGTGCCAGCAGCATGGGACAGCCCCTAGCCAAAAACATTCAGTACTTC.

J is TRBJ2-7 and V is TRBV20-1; D remains unclear. V dropped 7 bases and J dropped 3 bases, with 7 bases sitting between them. The CDR3 runs 10 residues. Germline CDR1 reads DFQATT; CDR2 reads SNEGSKA (reference sequence). In DNA form, the CDR3 reads TGCAGTGTCGGTCGCTACGAGCAGTACTTC. Translation: CSVGRYEQYF.

This clone was counted once. V usage is TRBV6-5 and J usage is TRBJ2-6; possibly TRBD2 for D (6 bases). The germline CDR1 and CDR2 sequences are MNHEY and SVGAGI. The CDR3 runs to 14 residues. The V gene lost 2 bases and the J gene lost 10 bases, with 12 bases spanning the gap. The CDR3 spells CASSYDLGGNVLTF. Written as DNA, the CDR3 is TGTGCCAGCAGTTACGACCTAGGAGGGAACGTCCTGACTTTC.

The V call is TRBV18, the J call TRBJ2-1; 9 bases are shared with TRBD2. This CDR3 spans 12 amino acids. Unmatched junction bases numbered 5, after V lost 8 bases and J lost 9 bases. Germline-derived CDR1 and CDR2 are KGHSH and LQKENI. The CDR3 loop reads CASGGGAREQFF. The CDR3 bases are TGTGCCAGCGGCGGGGGGGCGCGTGAGCAGTTCTTC.

The chain employs TRBV5-4 and TRBJ1-1, with D maybe TRBD1 (5 bases). CDR3 length: 16 residues. Germline CDR1 reads SGHNT; CDR2 reads YYREEE (reference sequence). The V and J ends lost 0 bases and 3 bases respectively, with 15 bases between them. The CDR3 loop reads CASSLGAGVRDTEAFF. CDR3 sequence (DNA): TGTGCCAGCAGCTTGGGCGCGGGGGTAAGGGACACTGAAGCTTTCTTT.

The V gene is TRBV4-2, the J gene TRBJ1-2, with 10 bases matching TRBD1. CDR3 length: 15 amino acids. Germline values: CDR1 LGHNA, CDR2 YNFKEQ. Losses at the gene ends were 3 bases for V and 6 bases for J; bases not matched to a gene: 7. For the CDR3, the DNA is TGTGCCAGCAGCCAGTCGACAGGGGGCTACGATGGCTACACCTTC. This codes for CASSQSTGGYDGYTF.

The chain uses TRBV11-1 and TRBJ2-6; D is ambiguous. Between the trimmed V and J ends, which lost 2 bases and 3 bases, there was a span of 5 bases. The CDR3 contains 14 residues. CDR1 SGHAT and CDR2 FQDESV come from the germline V gene (reference sequence). CDR3 residues: CASSLFLGANVLTF. The CDR3 DNA sequence: TGTGCCAGCAGCTTATTTCTTGGGGCCAACGTCCTGACTTTC.

This clone occurred once. The chain joins TRBV28 to TRBJ2-7; the match to TRBD2 covers 11 bases. This CDR3 has 15 amino acids. The trim removed 5 bases at V and 1 base at J, leaving 4 bases unmatched. CDR1 and CDR2 from the germline V gene are MDHEN and SYDVKM. The CDR3 bases are TGTGCCAGCAGTCCCCTAGCGGGAGGTTCCTACGAGCAGTACTTC. Its translation is CASSPLAGGSYEQYF.

The V gene is TRBV6-5, the J gene TRBJ1-5; 10 bases fit TRBD1. V trimming: 7 bases; J trimming: 4 bases; junction bases outside the gene matches: 4. This CDR3 comprises 14 residues. Germline lookup yields CDR1 MNHEY and CDR2 SVGAGI. CDR3 nucleotide sequence: TGTGCCAGCATCGGGACAGGGGAGAATCAGCCCCAGCATTTT. Amino acids: CASIGTGENQPQHF.

As to this clone: The identical CDR3 is also encoded by other nucleotide sequences in the sample. The rearrangement links TRBV5-1 to TRBJ1-4, with 7 bases aligning to TRBD1. V lost 0 bases and J lost 5; bases outside the gene matches: 1. The CDR3 covers 14 residues. CDR1 is SGHRS, CDR2 YFSETQ, per germline. CDR3 nucleotide sequence: TGCGCCAGCAGCTTGGGACAGGGAAATGAAAAACTGTTTTTT. Translating it yields CASSLGQGNEKLFF.

V usage is TRBV10-2 and J usage is TRBJ1-4; TRBD1 matches at 11 bases. The CDR3 has 15 residues. V lost 3 bases to trimming and J lost 7 bases; unmatched junction nucleotides: 4. Germline-derived CDR1 and CDR2 are WSHSY and SAAADI. The CDR3 DNA reads TGCGCCAGCAGTGAAACCGGGACAGGGGGTGAAAAACTGTTTTTT. Translating it yields CASSETGTGGEKLFF.

The rearrangement links TRBV2 to TRBJ2-2; 10 positions agree with TRBD1. The junction had 7 bases not matched to a gene; V was cut back by 6 bases and J by 6 bases. The CDR3 is made up of 15 amino acids. The germline gives CDR1 SNHLY, CDR2 FYNNEI. The CDR3 DNA follows: TGTGCCAGCAGAAAGGACAGGGGGGACGCCGGGGAGCTGTTTTTT. This sequence encodes CASRKDRGDAGELFF. Variable domain in full (rest from reference TRBV2 and TRBJ2-2): EPEVTQTPSHQVTQMGQEVILRCVPISNHLYFYWYRQILGQKVEFLVSFYNNEISEKSEIFDDQFSVERPDGSNFTLKIRSTKLEDSAMYFCASRKDRGDAGELFFGEGSRLTVL.

This rearrangement joins TRBV9 to TRBJ1-1; D gene unclear. Per germline, CDR1 SGDLS and CDR2 YYNGEE. Trimming removed 7 bases at V and 0 bases at J, with 13 bases between. The CDR3 runs 14 residues. This chain's CDR3 is CASAVRAMNTEAFF. The CDR3 bases are TGTGCCAGCGCCGTCCGAGCGATGAACACTGAAGCTTTCTTT.

There are a few counts of this clone. The rearrangement uses TRBV5-4 and TRBJ2-7; the D gene is possibly TRBD1 (5 bases). CDR3 length: 16 amino acids. V was trimmed by 2 bases and J by 6 bases, leaving 21 bases between them. The V gene's germline CDR1 is SGHNT and CDR2 YYREEE (reference sequence). CDR3 region: CASSLRTPGSRGEQYF. DNA of the CDR3: TGTGCCAGCAGCTTACGGACGCCAGGGTCCCGCGGCGAGCAGTACTTC.

The rearrangement links TRBV4-2 to TRBJ2-3; 8 bases match TRBD1. The junction had 9 bases not matched to a gene; V was cut back by 0 bases and J by 4 bases. Germline V CDR1 and CDR2: LGHNA, YNFKEQ. The CDR3 loop spans 17 amino acids. This chain's CDR3 is CASSQDLGRGRADTQYF. The CDR3 DNA follows: TGTGCCAGCAGCCAAGATTTGGGCAGGGGGCGCGCAGATACGCAGTATTTT.

The rearrangement links TRBV7-2 to TRBJ1-5, with 8 bases lining up with TRBD1. Germline V gene sequence: CDR1 SGHTA, CDR2 FQGNSA. The CDR3 length is 13 residues. The V and J ends lost 7 bases and 8 bases, in that order; junction bases with no gene match: 7. The CDR3 bases are TGTGCCAGCACGGAGACAGGGGCTGAGCCCCAGCATTTT. Amino acids: CASTETGAEPQHF. Filled out from reference TRBV7-2 and TRBJ1-5, the complete variable domain reads GAGVSQSPSNKVTEKGKDVELRCDPISGHTALYWYRQSLGQGLEFLIYFQGNSAPDKSGLPSDRFSAERTGGSVSTLTIQRTQQEDSAVYLCASTETGAEPQHFGDGTRLSIL.

This clone was seen a single time. The chain combines TRBV20-1 with TRBJ1-1; D unclear. Germline lookup yields CDR1 DFQATT and CDR2 SNEGSKA (reference sequence). The CDR3 spans 15 residues. Between the trimmed V and J ends, which lost 3 bases and 2 bases, there was a span of 16 bases. As DNA, the CDR3 is TGCAGTGCTAGTTCGCTTGCGGAGATAAACACTGAAGCTTTCTTT. It specifies CSASSLAEINTEAFF.

The DNA of the CDR3 is TGTGCCAGCAGTGAATTCGAAGCCGGCGGGGCTTTCTTT. Translation gives CASSEFEAGGAFF. This rearrangement joins TRBV25-1 to TRBJ1-1; D call uncertain. Germline V gives CDR1 MGHDK, CDR2 SYGVNS. V lost 1 base and J lost 11, with 14 bases in between. This CDR3 is 13 amino acids long.